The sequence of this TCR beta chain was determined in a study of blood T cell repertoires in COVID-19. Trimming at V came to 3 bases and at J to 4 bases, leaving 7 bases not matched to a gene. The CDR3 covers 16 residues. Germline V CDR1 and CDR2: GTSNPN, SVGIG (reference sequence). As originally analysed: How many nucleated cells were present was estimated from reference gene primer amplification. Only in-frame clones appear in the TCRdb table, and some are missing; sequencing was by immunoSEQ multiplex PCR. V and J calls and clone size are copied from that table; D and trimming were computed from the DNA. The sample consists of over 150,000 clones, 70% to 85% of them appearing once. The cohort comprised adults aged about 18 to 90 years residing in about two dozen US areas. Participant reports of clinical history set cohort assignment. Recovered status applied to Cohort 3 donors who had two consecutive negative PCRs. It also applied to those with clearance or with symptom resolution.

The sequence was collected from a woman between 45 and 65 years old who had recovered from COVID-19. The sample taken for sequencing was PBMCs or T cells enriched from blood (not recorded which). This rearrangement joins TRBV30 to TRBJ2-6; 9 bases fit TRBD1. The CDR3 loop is CAWRKQGATGANVLTF. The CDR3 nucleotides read TGTGCCTGGAGAAAACAGGGGGCTACAGGGGCCAACGTCCTGACTTTC.